The 32 T cell receptor beta chains presented below share a single source sample, sequenced in a study of cytomegalovirus exposure and HLA in healthy donors. Primers: 60 Vbeta forward and 13 Jbeta reverse. TCRdb's table, derived via immunoSEQ multiplex PCR, lists solely in-frame clones and lacks some. Of about 160,000 clones in the sample, almost 80% are singletons; the top ten hold about 0.93%. Material for sequencing was PBMCs. Receptors originate from a woman aged 50 to 65 in good health and CMV-seropositive.

V gene TRBV7-2 combines with J gene TRBJ2-3, with no clear D. Germline CDR1 SGHTA, CDR2 FQGNSA. Trimming shortened V by 1 base and J by 6 bases, and 5 bases separated the two germline ends. The CDR3 is made up of 12 amino acids. CDR3: CASSLDLDTQYF. The CDR3 DNA follows: TGTGCCAGCAGCTTAGATCTTGATACGCAGTATTTT.

Note on this clone: The conserved final phenylalanine or tryptophan is absent from the CDR3, which likely points to a read error. The chain is built from TRBV9 and TRBJ1-4; 8 bases align to TRBD1. CDR1 and CDR2 (germline): SGDLS, YYNGEE. CDR3 length: 15 amino acids. The trim removed 0 bases at V and 8 bases at J, leaving 6 bases unmatched. CDR3: CASSVATGGDEKLFV. The DNA for the CDR3 is TGTGCCAGCAGCGTAGCTACAGGGGGAGACGAAAAACTGTTTGTT.

The rearrangement joins TRBV9 to TRBJ1-5; D is possibly TRBD1 (6 bases). Trimming pared 4 bases from V and 5 bases from J, leaving 13 bases between. The CDR3 has 14 amino acids. From germline, CDR1 is SGDLS and CDR2 YYNGEE. The CDR3 loop is CASSTGGGYQPQHF. CDR3 coding DNA: TGTGCCAGCAGCACGGGGGGCGGGTATCAGCCCCAGCATTTT.

This chain connects TRBV5-1 to TRBJ2-2; the match to TRBD1 covers 9 bases. After removal of 0 bases from V and 7 bases from J, the junction contained 4 bases not matched to a gene. Germline V gene data show CDR1 as SGHRS and CDR2 as YFSETQ. This CDR3 contains 15 residues. CDR3: CASSLEGQGLGELFF. CDR3 DNA: TGCGCCAGCAGCTTGGAGGGACAGGGACTCGGGGAGCTGTTTTTT.

A remark on this clone: The same CDR3 arises from other DNA sequences in this sample as well. The rearrangement joins TRBV2 to TRBJ1-1; D gene uncertain. The CDR3 has 13 amino acids. Germline CDR1 reads SNHLY; CDR2 reads FYNNEI. V was clipped by 6 bases and J by 0 bases, with 8 bases between them. DNA for the CDR3: TGTGCCAGCAGACAGAACATGAACACTGAAGCTTTCTTT. Protein sequence: CASRQNMNTEAFF.

The V gene is TRBV19, the J gene TRBJ1-5; 8 bases fit TRBD1. Per germline, CDR1 LNHDA and CDR2 SQIVND (reference sequence). The CDR3 totals 15 residues. V lost 7 bases to trimming and J lost 6 bases; unmatched junction nucleotides: 11. CDR3 loop: CASTPSGQGPQPQHF. The CDR3 DNA sequence: TGTGCCAGTACCCCGAGTGGACAGGGTCCTCAGCCCCAGCATTTT.

The V gene is TRBV15, the J gene TRBJ1-4, with D possibly matching TRBD1 (6 bases). V was shortened by 9 bases and J by 3 bases, with 11 bases between the two germline ends. Germline V gene lookup returns CDR1 LNHNV and CDR2 YYDKDF (reference sequence). The CDR3 contains 13 residues. The CDR3 protein is CATTQGSNEKLFF. The CDR3 DNA follows: TGTGCCACTACACAGGGCTCTAATGAAAAACTGTTTTTT. The full variable domain, its missing parts supplied by reference TRBV15 and TRBJ1-4, is DAMVIQNPRYQVTQFGKPVTLSCSQTLNHNVMYWYQQKSSQAPKLLFHYYDKDFNNEADTPDNFQSRRPNTSFCFLDIRSPGLGDTAMYLCATTQGSNEKLFFGSGTQLSVL.

The chain employs TRBV27 and TRBJ2-3, with 7 bases identical to TRBD1. The germline gives CDR1 MNHEY, CDR2 SMNVEV (reference sequence). This CDR3 comprises 16 residues. The J segment lost 4 bases and the V segment lost 3 bases, leaving 10 bases of the junction unmatched. The CDR3 loop is CASSFSRQGRPDTQYF. The CDR3 DNA follows: TGTGCCAGCAGTTTTTCTCGACAGGGTCGGCCAGATACGCAGTATTTT.

The V call is TRBV15, the J call TRBJ2-3; no firm D call. V shed 3 bases and J shed 2 bases, with 6 bases lying between them. CDR3 length equals 13 residues. The germline V gene has CDR1 LNHNV and CDR2 YYDKDF (reference sequence). In nucleotides, the CDR3 is TGTGCCACCAGCAGTTACATCACAGATACGCAGTATTTT. This translates into CATSSYITDTQYF.

The gene calls are TRBV28 and TRBJ1-2, with TRBD1 matching 7 bases. The germline gives CDR1 MDHEN, CDR2 SYDVKM. With 6 bases clipped from V and 4 bases from J, the junction kept 14 bases outside the gene matches. CDR3 size: 16 residues. CDR3 sequence (DNA): TGTGCCAGCAGAGGACAGGCCAGCTATATTTCCTATGGCTACACCTTC. Translation: CASRGQASYISYGYTF.

This clone occurred a few times. The V and J genes are TRBV27 and TRBJ2-7; TRBD1 matches 9 bases. The CDR3 spans 15 residues. Germline CDR1 MNHEY, CDR2 SMNVEV (reference sequence). Trimming took 5 bases from V and 5 from J; bases not matched to a gene: 10. CDR3: CASSIRGTGGNEQYF. CDR3 sequence (DNA): TGTGCCAGCAGTATCCGGGGAACAGGGGGCAACGAGCAGTACTTC.

The gene calls are TRBV6-1 and TRBJ2-3; the D gene is possibly TRBD2 (7 bases). Germline V lookup: CDR1 MNHNS, CDR2 SASEGT. Trimming pared 1 base from V and 7 bases from J, leaving 18 bases between. The CDR3 is 16 amino acids. The CDR3 nucleotides are TGTGCCAGCAGTGAAGAAGTGGGGGGGGCCCTCCATACGCAGTATTTT. Protein sequence: CASSEEVGGALHTQYF.

This chain joins TRBV7-8 and TRBJ1-6; D is undetermined. This CDR3 is built from 15 residues. V dropped 2 bases and J dropped 9 bases, with 14 bases sitting between them. CDR1 and CDR2 (germline): SGHVS, FQNEAQ. CDR3 nucleotides: TGTGCCAGCAGCTTATTATCCCTTTCCAGTTCACCCCTCCACTTT. Translation: CASSLLSLSSSPLHF.

V usage is TRBV2 and J usage is TRBJ1-5; D may be TRBD1 (5 bases). The CDR3 is made up of 12 amino acids. V lost 7 bases and J 6 bases, leaving 10 bases between the germline ends. The V gene's germline CDR1 is SNHLY and CDR2 FYNNEI. CDR3 DNA sequence: TGTGCCAGCAACGTTAGGGGTCAGCCCCAGCATTTT. Protein: CASNVRGQPQHF.

This chain connects TRBV7-3 to TRBJ2-1; tentatively, D is TRBD2 (6 bases). The V gene lost 4 bases and the J gene lost 2 bases, with 12 bases spanning the gap. The CDR3 is 15 amino acids. The germline gives CDR1 SGHTA, CDR2 FQGTGA. CDR3 protein: CASSSPGGTYNEQFF. CDR3 bases: TGTGCCAGCAGCTCCCCTGGGGGGACCTACAATGAGCAGTTCTTC.

The rearrangement joins TRBV25-1 to TRBJ2-7; 13 bases are a match to TRBD2. In germline, CDR1 is MGHDK, CDR2 SYGVNS. V lost 5 bases, J lost 0 bases, and 10 bases stayed unmatched. The CDR3 has 18 residues. The CDR3 loop is CASSNSGLAGPRSYEQYF. The DNA for the CDR3 is TGTGCCAGCAGTAATTCGGGACTAGCGGGACCCCGCTCCTACGAGCAGTACTTC.

J is TRBJ1-1 and V is TRBV25-1, with 7 bases identical to TRBD1. CDR3 size: 15 residues. CDR1 and CDR2 (germline): MGHDK, SYGVNS. The V gene end was trimmed by 3 bases and the J gene end by 3 bases; junction bases not matched to a gene: 7. The CDR3 region is CASSEPNRGDTEAFF. Written as DNA, the CDR3 is TGTGCCAGCAGTGAGCCAAACAGGGGTGACACTGAAGCTTTCTTT.

This clone was counted a few times. The chain has TRBV6-5 and TRBJ2-4, with 7 bases lining up with TRBD1. CDR1 is MNHEY and CDR2 is SVGAGI in the germline V gene. This CDR3 has 16 residues. V shed 2 bases, J shed 0 bases, and the junction held 4 bases outside the gene matches. This chain's CDR3 is CASSYGRQGAKNIQYF. The CDR3 coding sequence is TGTGCCAGCAGTTACGGTAGACAGGGAGCCAAAAACATTCAGTACTTC.

There are a few counts of this clone. The J gene is TRBJ1-1, the V gene TRBV19, with 10 bases identical to TRBD1. The CDR3 is made up of 14 amino acids. With 10 bases clipped from V and 6 bases from J, the junction kept 11 bases outside the gene matches. The germline V gene has CDR1 LNHDA and CDR2 SQIVND (reference sequence). CDR3 residues: CATKRQGAIAEAFF. CDR3 sequence (DNA): TGTGCCACCAAGAGACAGGGGGCTATCGCTGAAGCTTTCTTT.

J is TRBJ2-3 and V is TRBV9; D is perhaps TRBD2 (5 bases). V lost 0 bases, J lost 0 bases, and 8 bases lay in between. The CDR3 is 15 residues long. The germline gives CDR1 SGDLS, CDR2 YYNGEE. Written as DNA, the CDR3 is TGTGCCAGCAGCGTAGGACCGGGAAGCACAGATACGCAGTATTTT. Its translation: CASSVGPGSTDTQYF.

The V call is TRBV28, the J call TRBJ2-7; TRBD1 aligns across 9 bases. The trim removed 3 bases at V and 0 bases at J, leaving 6 bases unmatched. This CDR3 region has 16 residues. Per the germline V gene, CDR1 is MDHEN and CDR2 is SYDVKM. CDR3 in amino acids: CASSLLPGQGSYEQYF. The CDR3 bases are TGTGCCAGCAGTTTGCTTCCGGGACAGGGCTCCTACGAGCAGTACTTC. The complete variable domain, with remaining parts taken from reference TRBV28 and TRBJ2-7, reads DVKVTQSSRYLVKRTGEKVFLECVQDMDHENMFWYRQDPGLGLRLIYFSYDVKMKEKGDIPEGYSVSREKKERFSLILESASTNQTSMYLCASSLLPGQGSYEQYFGPGTRLTVT.

The V and J genes are TRBV29-1 and TRBJ1-4; D is perhaps TRBD1 (5 bases). V gave up 6 bases and J gave up 0 bases, with 8 bases separating them. Looked up from germline, CDR1 is SQVTM and CDR2 is ANQGSEA. There are 13 residues in the CDR3. CDR3: CSVETATNEKLFF. Written as DNA, the CDR3 is TGCAGCGTGGAGACAGCAACTAATGAAAAACTGTTTTTT.

The chain employs TRBV27 and TRBJ1-3; 9 bases fit TRBD1. Per the germline V gene, CDR1 is MNHEY and CDR2 is SMNVEV (reference sequence). V was clipped by 2 bases and J by 4 bases; unmatched bases: 3. CDR3 size: 15 residues. The CDR3 DNA sequence: TGTGCCAGCAGTTTACTCGGGACAGGGGGAAACACCATATATTTT. Its protein is CASSLLGTGGNTIYF.

The chain has TRBV6-1 and TRBJ2-5; 8 nucleotides agree with TRBD1. The CDR3 extends over 15 amino acids. In germline, CDR1 is MNHNS, CDR2 SASEGT. V gave up 2 bases and J gave up 2 bases; unmatched junction bases: 4. CDR3 residues: CASSETGTGQETQYF. As DNA, the CDR3 is TGTGCCAGCAGTGAAACCGGGACAGGACAAGAGACCCAGTACTTC.

The chain employs TRBV11-2 and TRBJ1-2; TRBD1 matches 7 bases. The CDR3 runs 17 residues. The germline V gene has CDR1 SGHAT and CDR2 FQNNGV. With V trimmed by 4 bases and J by 8 bases, 19 bases remained unmatched. The CDR3 spells CASSSSTTGSGTRGYTF. The DNA for the CDR3 is TGTGCCAGCAGCTCTTCCACGACAGGGTCCGGGACGAGGGGCTACACCTTC.

This rearrangement joins TRBV5-1 to TRBJ2-7, with a weak D call TRBD1 (6 bases). The V end lost 5 bases, the J end lost 3 bases, and 18 bases lay between the germline ends. CDR1 is SGHRS, CDR2 YFSETQ, per germline. There are 15 residues in the CDR3. The CDR3 spells CASSSTGTSFYEQYF. CDR3 sequence (DNA): TGCGCCAGCAGTTCTACTGGGACATCCTTCTACGAGCAGTACTTC.

The V and J genes are TRBV6-5 and TRBJ1-2; D is unresolved. Germline CDR1 reads MNHEY; CDR2 reads SVGAGI. The CDR3 is 14 residues long. V was cut by 2 bases and J by 6 bases, with 13 bases left in between. The CDR3 region has the DNA TGTGCCAGCAGTTACGGGCTGATCGGCCATGGCTACACCTTC. This encodes CASSYGLIGHGYTF.

The V call is TRBV5-4, the J call TRBJ2-5; 7 bases agree with TRBD1. The CDR3 is 15 amino acids. Germline V CDR1 and CDR2: SGHNT, YYREEE (reference sequence). The V and J ends lost 0 bases and 3 bases, in that order; junction bases with no gene match: 5. Here the CDR3 reads CASSLAGTAEETQYF. The CDR3 DNA sequence: TGTGCCAGCAGCTTGGCCGGGACAGCCGAAGAGACCCAGTACTTC.

Only one count was recorded for this clone. The chain links TRBV5-1 to TRBJ2-1, with a possible D match to TRBD2 (5 bases). The CDR3 contains 15 residues. Germline CDR1 SGHRS, CDR2 YFSETQ. The V gene lost 0 bases and the J gene lost 2 bases, with 9 bases spanning the gap. CDR3 in amino acids: CASSLAVGAYNEQFF. The CDR3 DNA reads as TGCGCCAGCAGCTTGGCCGTGGGAGCCTACAATGAGCAGTTCTTC.

J is TRBJ2-3 and V is TRBV28; D remains unclear. The CDR3 runs to 14 residues. Germline V lookup: CDR1 MDHEN, CDR2 SYDVKM. V lost 7 bases and J lost 3, with 14 bases in between. DNA of the CDR3: TGTGCCAGCACATCAGGCACCCCAACAGATACGCAGTATTTT. Residues: CASTSGTPTDTQYF.

This clone was detected once. DNA of the CDR3: TGCGCCAGCAGGGGGCCGGATAGCAATCAGCCCCAGCATTTT. This gives the protein CASRGPDSNQPQHF. V is TRBV4-3 and J is TRBJ1-5, with TRBD1 as a possible D gene (5 bases). This CDR3 is built from 14 residues. Between the trimmed V and J ends, which lost 6 bases and 0 bases, there was a span of 9 bases. Germline CDR1 is LGHNA and CDR2 is YSLEER.

This chain joins TRBV6-1 and TRBJ2-7, with 9 nucleotides matching TRBD1. V gave up 3 bases and J gave up 5 bases; unmatched junction bases: 5. Germline CDR1 reads MNHNS; CDR2 reads SASEGT. The CDR3 is made up of 14 amino acids. The CDR3 bases are TGTGCCAGCAGTGACCGGGACAGGGTCCACGAGCAGTACTTC. Translating gives CASSDRDRVHEQYF.